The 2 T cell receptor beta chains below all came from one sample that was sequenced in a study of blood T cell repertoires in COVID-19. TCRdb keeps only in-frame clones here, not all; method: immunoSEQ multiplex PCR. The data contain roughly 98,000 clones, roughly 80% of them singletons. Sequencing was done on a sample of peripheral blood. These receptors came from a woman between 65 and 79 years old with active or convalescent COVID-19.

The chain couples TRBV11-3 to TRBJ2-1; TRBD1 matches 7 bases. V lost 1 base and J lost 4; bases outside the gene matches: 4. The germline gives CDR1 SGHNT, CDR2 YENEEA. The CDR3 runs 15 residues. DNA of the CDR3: TGTGCCAGCAGCTTAGTTGGGACAGATTACAATGAGCAGTTCTTC. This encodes CASSLVGTDYNEQFF. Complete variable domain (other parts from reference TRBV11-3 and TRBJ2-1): EAGVVQSPRYKIIEKKQPVAFWCNPISGHNTLYWYLQNLGQGPELLIRYENEEAVDDSQLPKDRFSAERLKGVDSTLKIQPAELGDSAVYLCASSLVGTDYNEQFFGPGTRLTVL.

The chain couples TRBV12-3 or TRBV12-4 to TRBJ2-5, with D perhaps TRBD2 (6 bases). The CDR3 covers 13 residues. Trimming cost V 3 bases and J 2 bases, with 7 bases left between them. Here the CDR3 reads CASSFGGQETQYF. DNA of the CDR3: TGTGCCAGCAGTTTTGGGGGGCAAGAGACCCAGTACTTC.